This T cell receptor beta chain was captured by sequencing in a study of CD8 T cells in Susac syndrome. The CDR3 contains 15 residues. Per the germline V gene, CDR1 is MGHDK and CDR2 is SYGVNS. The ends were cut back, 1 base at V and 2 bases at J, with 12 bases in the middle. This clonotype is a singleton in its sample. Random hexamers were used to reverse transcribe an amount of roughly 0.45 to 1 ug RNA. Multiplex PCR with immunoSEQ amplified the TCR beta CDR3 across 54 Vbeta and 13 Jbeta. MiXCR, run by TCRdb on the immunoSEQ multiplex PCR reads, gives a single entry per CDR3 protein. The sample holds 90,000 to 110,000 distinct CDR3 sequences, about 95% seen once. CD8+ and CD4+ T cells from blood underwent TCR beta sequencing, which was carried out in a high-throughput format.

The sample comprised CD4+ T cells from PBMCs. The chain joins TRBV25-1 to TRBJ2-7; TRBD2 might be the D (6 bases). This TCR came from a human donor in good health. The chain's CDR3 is CASSESGGVPYEQYF. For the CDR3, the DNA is TGTGCCAGCAGTGAATCGGGCGGGGTCCCCTACGAGCAGTACTTC.